A selection of T cell receptor beta chains follows, all from one sample in a study of Tregs in tolerant kidney transplant recipients. Repertoires were generated with immunoSEQ multiplex PCR, while TCRdb's copy carries only in-frame clones and drops some. This sample has 200,000 to 300,000 clones, with about 80% found just once. Sequencing was carried out using CD4+ T cells from blood. These receptors were taken from a human donor in good health. Both conserved end residues are part of each CDR3. The order of the fields is clone size, V gene, D gene, J gene, CDR3 protein, CDR3 DNA. A D gene is named only where the DNA matches it firmly. Clone size is given for some rows only: seen once, a few or many times, or a class if the clone is expanded.

abundance: -
v_gene: TRBV7-3
d_gene: TRBD1
j_gene: TRBJ2-1
CDR3aa: CASSRGTGGYNEQFF
CDR3nt: TGTGCCAGCAGCCGCGGGACAGGGGGTTACAATGAGCAGTTCTTC

abundance: -
v_gene: TRBV27
d_gene: -
j_gene: TRBJ2-2
CDR3aa: CASSFWRSGELFF
CDR3nt: TGTGCCAGCAGTTTCTGGCGTTCCGGGGAGCTGTTTTTT

abundance: once
v_gene: TRBV27
d_gene: -
j_gene: TRBJ2-1
CDR3aa: CASSSSFRRGVDNEQFF
CDR3nt: TGTGCCAGCAGTTCTAGTTTTCGGCGCGGGGTTGACAATGAGCAGTTCTTC

abundance: -
v_gene: TRBV9
d_gene: TRBD2
j_gene: TRBJ2-1
CDR3aa: CSSGGTSYNEQFF
CDR3nt: TGTTCGAGCGGGGGGACCTCCTACAATGAGCAGTTCTTC

abundance: -
v_gene: TRBV7-6
d_gene: -
j_gene: TRBJ1-6
CDR3aa: CASSLGGSINSPLHF
CDR3nt: TGTGCCAGCAGCTTAGGAGGGTCCATTAATTCACCCCTCCACTTT

abundance: once
v_gene: TRBV6-6
d_gene: -
j_gene: TRBJ2-1
CDR3aa: CASSSQTRDEQFF
CDR3nt: TGTGCCAGCAGTTCCCAGACTAGGGATGAGCAGTTCTTC

abundance: -
v_gene: TRBV27
d_gene: -
j_gene: TRBJ1-6
CDR3aa: CASSPLTGLNSPLHF
CDR3nt: TGTGCCAGCAGTCCCTTGACAGGTCTTAATTCACCCCTCCACTTT

abundance: -
v_gene: TRBV11-3
d_gene: -
j_gene: TRBJ2-5
CDR3aa: CASSSRRGPQETQYF
CDR3nt: TGTGCCAGCAGCTCCCGCCGGGGGCCGCAAGAGACCCAGTACTTC

abundance: -
v_gene: TRBV5-4
d_gene: TRBD2
j_gene: TRBJ2-5
CDR3aa: CASSLGGTTQETQYF
CDR3nt: TGTGCCAGCAGCTTGGGTGGGACTACCCAAGAGACCCAGTACTTC

abundance: -
v_gene: TRBV11-2
d_gene: -
j_gene: TRBJ2-3
CDR3aa: CASSLAGADTQYF
CDR3nt: TGTGCCAGCAGCTTAGCCGGGGCAGATACGCAGTATTTT

abundance: -
v_gene: TRBV2
d_gene: -
j_gene: TRBJ1-4
CDR3aa: CASSGQGEEKLFF
CDR3nt: TGTGCCAGCAGTGGCCAAGGGGAGGAAAAACTGTTTTTT

abundance: -
v_gene: TRBV2
d_gene: -
j_gene: TRBJ2-5
CDR3aa: CASSGEAGETQYF
CDR3nt: TGTGCCAGCAGTGGGGAAGCGGGAGAGACCCAGTACTTC

abundance: -
v_gene: TRBV6-1
d_gene: TRBD2
j_gene: TRBJ2-1
CDR3aa: CASSVSSGTSGGTPYNEQFF
CDR3nt: TGTGCCAGCAGTGTTTCCTCCGGGACTAGCGGGGGCACCCCCTACAATGAGCAGTTCTTC

abundance: -
v_gene: TRBV7-9
d_gene: -
j_gene: TRBJ1-5
CDR3aa: CASSGPSPLQPQHF
CDR3nt: TGTGCCAGCAGCGGCCCCTCCCCTCTCCAGCCCCAGCATTTT

abundance: -
v_gene: TRBV5-1
d_gene: TRBD1
j_gene: TRBJ1-2
CDR3aa: CASSNPGTGGAWGGYTF
CDR3nt: TGCGCCAGCAGCAACCCCGGGACAGGGGGCGCTTGGGGTGGCTACACCTTC

abundance: -
v_gene: TRBV7-9
d_gene: -
j_gene: TRBJ2-7
CDR3aa: CASSLVGSGDEQYF
CDR3nt: TGTGCCAGCAGCTTAGTGGGATCCGGAGACGAGCAGTACTTC

abundance: -
v_gene: TRBV19
d_gene: -
j_gene: TRBJ2-1
CDR3aa: CASRATGGPQQFF
CDR3nt: TGTGCCAGTAGAGCAACTGGGGGGCCACAGCAGTTCTTC

abundance: -
v_gene: TRBV10-3
d_gene: TRBD2
j_gene: TRBJ2-2
CDR3aa: CAIGTSGRESNTGERFF
CDR3nt: TGTGCCATCGGGACTAGCGGGAGGGAGTCGAACACCGGGGAGCGGTTTTTT

abundance: -
v_gene: TRBV11-3
d_gene: -
j_gene: TRBJ1-1
CDR3aa: CASSPSGGMNTEAFF
CDR3nt: TGTGCCAGCAGCCCCAGCGGGGGGATGAACACTGAAGCTTTCTTT

abundance: -
v_gene: TRBV11-3
d_gene: -
j_gene: TRBJ2-5
CDR3aa: CASSWGPRETQYF
CDR3nt: TGTGCCAGCAGCTGGGGACCTCGGGAGACCCAGTACTTC

abundance: -
v_gene: TRBV18
d_gene: -
j_gene: TRBJ1-1
CDR3aa: CASSPQFGPNTEAFF
CDR3nt: TGTGCCAGCTCACCACAGTTTGGACCGAACACTGAAGCTTTCTTT

abundance: -
v_gene: TRBV6-6
d_gene: TRBD1
j_gene: TRBJ2-1
CDR3aa: CASSFIRGRGSPEQFF
CDR3nt: TGTGCCAGCAGTTTTATCAGGGGGCGCGGGTCTCCGGAGCAGTTCTTC

abundance: -
v_gene: TRBV18
d_gene: TRBD1
j_gene: TRBJ1-1
CDR3aa: CASSPVPGQGTEAFF
CDR3nt: TGTGCCAGCTCCCCCGTCCCGGGACAGGGGACTGAAGCTTTCTTT

abundance: -
v_gene: TRBV4-1
d_gene: -
j_gene: TRBJ1-5
CDR3aa: CASSPRQADSNQPQHF
CDR3nt: TGCGCCAGCAGCCCCAGACAGGCCGATTCCAATCAGCCCCAGCATTTT

abundance: -
v_gene: TRBV11-3
d_gene: -
j_gene: TRBJ2-7
CDR3aa: CASSQGRDAYEQYF
CDR3nt: TGTGCCAGCAGCCAGGGGAGGGATGCCTACGAGCAGTACTTC

abundance: -
v_gene: TRBV27
d_gene: -
j_gene: TRBJ1-6
CDR3aa: CASSLTWAVNSPLHF
CDR3nt: TGTGCCAGCAGTCTGACGTGGGCCGTTAATTCACCCCTCCACTTT

abundance: -
v_gene: TRBV29-1
d_gene: TRBD1
j_gene: TRBJ1-5
CDR3aa: CSVGQGNTQPQHF
CDR3nt: TGCAGCGTTGGACAGGGTAATACTCAGCCCCAGCATTTT

abundance: once
v_gene: TRBV2
d_gene: -
j_gene: TRBJ2-3
CDR3aa: CASSDSRDTQYF
CDR3nt: TGTGCCAGCAGTGACTCCCGAGATACGCAGTATTTT

abundance: -
v_gene: TRBV13
d_gene: -
j_gene: TRBJ1-2
CDR3aa: CASSSLTVVGNGYTF
CDR3nt: TGTGCCAGCAGCTCCCTCACCGTTGTGGGCAATGGCTACACCTTC

abundance: once
v_gene: TRBV10-1
d_gene: -
j_gene: TRBJ2-7
CDR3aa: CASSEIRDASNEQYF
CDR3nt: TGCGCCAGCAGTGAAATTAGGGACGCGTCTAACGAGCAGTACTTC

abundance: -
v_gene: TRBV30
d_gene: -
j_gene: TRBJ1-1
CDR3aa: CAWSPGQLNTEAFF
CDR3nt: TGTGCCTGGAGCCCAGGACAGCTGAACACTGAAGCTTTCTTT

abundance: -
v_gene: TRBV6-1
d_gene: -
j_gene: TRBJ2-7
CDR3aa: CASSNRYEQYF
CDR3nt: TGTGCCAGCAGTAACAGATACGAGCAGTACTTC

abundance: -
v_gene: TRBV19
d_gene: -
j_gene: TRBJ2-5
CDR3aa: CASSRRTAIGSETQYF
CDR3nt: TGTGCCAGTAGTAGACGGACGGCGATCGGCTCAGAGACCCAGTACTTC

abundance: -
v_gene: TRBV29-1
d_gene: TRBD2
j_gene: TRBJ2-7
CDR3aa: CSVEVGLAEIYEQYF
CDR3nt: TGCAGCGTTGAGGTGGGACTAGCGGAGATCTACGAGCAGTACTTC

abundance: once
v_gene: TRBV7-9
d_gene: -
j_gene: TRBJ1-3
CDR3aa: CASSLERGASGNTIYF
CDR3nt: TGTGCCAGCAGCCTGGAACGGGGGGCTAGTGGAAACACCATATATTTT

abundance: -
v_gene: TRBV11-3
d_gene: -
j_gene: TRBJ2-1
CDR3aa: CASSLDGGRTYNEQFF
CDR3nt: TGTGCCAGCAGCTTAGATGGGGGGCGTACATACAATGAGCAGTTCTTC

abundance: -
v_gene: TRBV6-1
d_gene: TRBD2
j_gene: TRBJ2-5
CDR3aa: CASSEGLAGGRTQYF
CDR3nt: TGTGCCAGCAGTGAGGGACTAGCGGGGGGACGGACCCAGTACTTC

abundance: -
v_gene: TRBV7-2
d_gene: TRBD2
j_gene: TRBJ2-5
CDR3aa: CASSLVGTSRQTQYF
CDR3nt: TGTGCCAGCAGCTTAGTTGGGACTAGCCGGCAGACCCAGTACTTC

abundance: -
v_gene: TRBV5-1
d_gene: TRBD1
j_gene: TRBJ1-3
CDR3aa: CASSPGPGTGAGNTIYF
CDR3nt: TGCGCCAGCAGCCCAGGACCCGGGACAGGGGCTGGAAACACCATATATTTT

abundance: -
v_gene: TRBV27
d_gene: TRBD2
j_gene: TRBJ2-2
CDR3aa: CASSSGLGLGELFF
CDR3nt: TGTGCCAGCAGTTCAGGACTAGGGCTCGGGGAGCTGTTTTTT

abundance: -
v_gene: TRBV6-1
d_gene: TRBD1
j_gene: TRBJ1-5
CDR3aa: CASMRQGVNQPQHF
CDR3nt: TGTGCCAGCATGAGACAGGGGGTCAATCAGCCCCAGCATTTT

abundance: once
v_gene: TRBV6-5
d_gene: TRBD1
j_gene: TRBJ1-2
CDR3aa: CASASPGQGNYGYTF
CDR3nt: TGTGCCAGCGCCTCGCCTGGACAGGGAAACTATGGCTACACCTTC

abundance: -
v_gene: TRBV10-3
d_gene: TRBD1
j_gene: TRBJ1-5
CDR3aa: CAISDRGTGGNQPQHF
CDR3nt: TGTGCCATTTCGGACAGGGGCACCGGGGGCAATCAGCCCCAGCATTTT

abundance: -
v_gene: TRBV6-6
d_gene: -
j_gene: TRBJ1-5
CDR3aa: CASSTPGSSNQPQHF
CDR3nt: TGTGCCAGCAGTACTCCCGGGAGTAGCAATCAGCCCCAGCATTTT

abundance: -
v_gene: TRBV11-2
d_gene: TRBD2
j_gene: TRBJ2-7
CDR3aa: CASSRISGRVTYEQYF
CDR3nt: TGTGCCAGCAGCCGAATTAGCGGGAGGGTAACCTACGAGCAGTACTTC

abundance: -
v_gene: TRBV5-1
d_gene: -
j_gene: TRBJ2-3
CDR3aa: CASSPDPPGTDTQYF
CDR3nt: TGCGCCAGCAGCCCCGACCCTCCGGGCACAGATACGCAGTATTTT

abundance: -
v_gene: TRBV28
d_gene: -
j_gene: TRBJ1-2
CDR3aa: CASSPGDPLNYGYTF
CDR3nt: TGTGCCAGCAGTCCAGGGGACCCTTTAAACTATGGCTACACCTTC

abundance: -
v_gene: TRBV5-4
d_gene: TRBD2
j_gene: TRBJ2-7
CDR3aa: CASSSGGIYYSEQYF
CDR3nt: TGTGCCAGCAGCAGCGGGGGCATCTACTACTCCGAGCAGTACTTC

abundance: -
v_gene: TRBV2
d_gene: TRBD1
j_gene: TRBJ2-5
CDR3aa: CASRKQGSPQETQYF
CDR3nt: TGTGCCAGCAGGAAACAGGGGAGCCCCCAAGAGACCCAGTACTTC